These T cell receptor beta chains were read from a single sample in a study of cytomegalovirus exposure and HLA in healthy donors. Using immunoSEQ multiplex PCR, the repertoire was profiled, and TCRdb retains in-frame clones only, with some absent. This table has 110,000 or so clones, 83% appearing once. Sequencing was performed on PBMCs. The receptors derive from a man between 18 and 35 years old in good health and CMV-seronegative. CDR3s include the opening cysteine and the closing phenylalanine or tryptophan. Fields, in order: D gene, J gene, V gene, clone size, CDR3 DNA, CDR3 protein. D genes are given only for firm matches. Clone sizes are given selectively: once, few, many, or a class where the clone is expanded.

D gene: NA; J gene: TRBJ2-7; V gene: TRBV28; clone size: NA; CDR3 DNA: TGTGCCAGCAGTGACAGGCACTACGAGCAGTACTTC; CDR3 protein: CASSDRHYEQYF
D gene: NA; J gene: TRBJ1-1; V gene: TRBV30; clone size: NA; CDR3 DNA: TGTGCCTGGCAACCTGCGAGACTGGCTTTCTTT; CDR3 protein: CAWQPARLAFF
D gene: NA; J gene: TRBJ1-1; V gene: TRBV7-9; clone size: NA; CDR3 DNA: TGTGCCAGCAGCTTAGAATCGGTCAGGGCGGCTTTCTTT; CDR3 protein: CASSLESVRAAFF
D gene: TRBD1; J gene: TRBJ1-1; V gene: TRBV19; clone size: NA; CDR3 DNA: TGTGCCAGTAGTTCCAACAGGGGTGAAGCTTTCTTT; CDR3 protein: CASSSNRGEAFF
D gene: NA; J gene: TRBJ2-1; V gene: TRBV19; clone size: NA; CDR3 DNA: TGTGCCAGTAGTTTCGGGTCCGGGGGGCAACACAATGAGCAGTTCTTC; CDR3 protein: CASSFGSGGQHNEQFF
D gene: NA; J gene: TRBJ2-1; V gene: TRBV4-3; clone size: NA; CDR3 DNA: TGCGCCAGCAGCCAAGATCAGGAGGGGAGCTCCTACAATGAGCAGTTCTTC; CDR3 protein: CASSQDQEGSSYNEQFF
D gene: NA; J gene: TRBJ2-3; V gene: TRBV5-4; clone size: NA; CDR3 DNA: TGTGCCAGCAGCCGCCGGGACTCTCTACCAGATACGCAGTATTTT; CDR3 protein: CASSRRDSLPDTQYF
D gene: TRBD2; J gene: TRBJ2-1; V gene: TRBV5-1; clone size: NA; CDR3 DNA: TGCGCCAGCAGCTTAGGGCGGACTAGCGGACTCTCCTACAATGAGCAGTTCTTC; CDR3 protein: CASSLGRTSGLSYNEQFF
D gene: NA; J gene: TRBJ1-1; V gene: TRBV13; clone size: NA; CDR3 DNA: TGTGCCAGCAGCTCCAGGGGTTACACTGAAGCTTTCTTT; CDR3 protein: CASSSRGYTEAFF
D gene: NA; J gene: TRBJ1-1; V gene: TRBV6-5; clone size: once; CDR3 DNA: TGTGCCAGCAGTTACCTCGTCCTACGGAACACTGAAGCTTTCTTT; CDR3 protein: CASSYLVLRNTEAFF
D gene: TRBD1; J gene: TRBJ2-3; V gene: TRBV5-1; clone size: once; CDR3 DNA: TGCGCCAGCAGCTCGTCGACAGGGGTAAGGACAGATACGCAGTATTTT; CDR3 protein: CASSSSTGVRTDTQYF
D gene: TRBD2; J gene: TRBJ2-3; V gene: TRBV5-1; clone size: NA; CDR3 DNA: TGCGCCAGCAGCTTGAATATGGTAGCGGGAGTAGATACGCAGTATTTT; CDR3 protein: CASSLNMVAGVDTQYF
D gene: NA; J gene: TRBJ1-1; V gene: TRBV9; clone size: NA; CDR3 DNA: TGTGCCAGCAGTGCCGACAATTATGGTGAAGCTTTCTTT; CDR3 protein: CASSADNYGEAFF
D gene: NA; J gene: TRBJ1-1; V gene: TRBV11-3; clone size: NA; CDR3 DNA: TGTGCCAGCAGCGGCCGGGCCTCCGGGGGCACTGAAGCTTTCTTT; CDR3 protein: CASSGRASGGTEAFF
D gene: NA; J gene: TRBJ2-2; V gene: TRBV7-3; clone size: NA; CDR3 DNA: TGTGCCAGCAGCTTAACGGGTGGGGTTAGCGGAGCCGGGGAGCTGTTTTTT; CDR3 protein: CASSLTGGVSGAGELFF
D gene: NA; J gene: TRBJ2-1; V gene: TRBV27; clone size: NA; CDR3 DNA: TGTGCCAGCAGTTTGCCTAGCCGAGACAATGAGCAGTTCTTC; CDR3 protein: CASSLPSRDNEQFF
D gene: NA; J gene: TRBJ2-3; V gene: TRBV5-1; clone size: NA; CDR3 DNA: TGCGCCAGCAGCTTGGAAGCTAGTACGGGAACGCAGTATTTT; CDR3 protein: CASSLEASTGTQYF
D gene: TRBD2; J gene: TRBJ2-3; V gene: TRBV15; clone size: once; CDR3 DNA: TGTGCCACCAGCAGAGATCCGGGCGGGAGTCCTGATACGCAGTATTTT; CDR3 protein: CATSRDPGGSPDTQYF
D gene: NA; J gene: TRBJ2-3; V gene: TRBV5-1; clone size: NA; CDR3 DNA: TGCGCCAGCAGCCCCCCCGCCCGGAGCACAGATACGCAGTATTTT; CDR3 protein: CASSPPARSTDTQYF
D gene: NA; J gene: TRBJ2-7; V gene: TRBV21-1; clone size: NA; CDR3 DNA: TGTGCCATTCCGGGACAGGGGTCCAACGAGCAGTACTTC; CDR3 protein: CAIPGQGSNEQYF
D gene: NA; J gene: TRBJ1-5; V gene: TRBV28; clone size: once; CDR3 DNA: TGTGCCAGCAGTGCCTATAGTCAGCCCCAGCATTTT; CDR3 protein: CASSAYSQPQHF
D gene: TRBD1; J gene: TRBJ1-5; V gene: TRBV6-5; clone size: NA; CDR3 DNA: TGTGCCAGCAGCGCGGACAGGGGGCTTAGTCAGCCCCAGCATTTT; CDR3 protein: CASSADRGLSQPQHF
D gene: NA; J gene: TRBJ1-3; V gene: TRBV7-9; clone size: NA; CDR3 DNA: TGTGCCAGCAGCTTACCCCGTGGAAACACCATATATTTT; CDR3 protein: CASSLPRGNTIYF
D gene: NA; J gene: TRBJ1-2; V gene: TRBV7-2; clone size: NA; CDR3 DNA: TGTGCCAGCAGCGAGGCCAGGGATAACTATGGCTACACCTTC; CDR3 protein: CASSEARDNYGYTF
D gene: TRBD1; J gene: TRBJ1-2; V gene: TRBV9; clone size: NA; CDR3 DNA: TGTGCCAGCAGCGAAGAGGGGGCGACCGCCCAGTTCGGTGGCTACACCTTC; CDR3 protein: CASSEEGATAQFGGYTF
D gene: NA; J gene: TRBJ2-3; V gene: TRBV5-1; clone size: NA; CDR3 DNA: TGCGCCAGCAGCCTCGAAGGGAGGGATACGCAGTATTTT; CDR3 protein: CASSLEGRDTQYF
D gene: TRBD1; J gene: TRBJ1-1; V gene: TRBV9; clone size: NA; CDR3 DNA: TGTGCCAGCAGCGCCCAAAGGACAGGGATAGAAGCTTTCTTT; CDR3 protein: CASSAQRTGIEAFF
D gene: NA; J gene: TRBJ2-5; V gene: TRBV25-1; clone size: NA; CDR3 DNA: TGTGCCAGCAGTATAGGAAGGCGGAATTGGTACCAAGAGACCCAGTACTTC; CDR3 protein: CASSIGRRNWYQETQYF
D gene: NA; J gene: TRBJ1-4; V gene: TRBV9; clone size: NA; CDR3 DNA: TGTGCCAGCAGCAACATAGGGGGAGCGAATGAAAAACTGTTTTTT; CDR3 protein: CASSNIGGANEKLFF
D gene: TRBD1; J gene: TRBJ2-1; V gene: TRBV4-3; clone size: NA; CDR3 DNA: TGCGCCAGCAGCCAAGAGAGGGCAGGGGGCAATGAGCAGTTCTTC; CDR3 protein: CASSQERAGGNEQFF
D gene: NA; J gene: TRBJ1-5; V gene: TRBV5-6; clone size: NA; CDR3 DNA: TGTGCCAGCAGCTCCGGCGGATATAGCAATCAGCCCCAGCATTTT; CDR3 protein: CASSSGGYSNQPQHF
D gene: TRBD2; J gene: TRBJ2-1; V gene: TRBV28; clone size: few; CDR3 DNA: TGTGCCAGCAGGGGACTAGCGGCACCCTACAATGAGCAGTTCTTC; CDR3 protein: CASRGLAAPYNEQFF
D gene: NA; J gene: TRBJ2-4; V gene: TRBV28; clone size: once; CDR3 DNA: TGTGCCAGCAGTTTTAGCGGAGGTAGAAACATTCAGTACTTC; CDR3 protein: CASSFSGGRNIQYF
D gene: NA; J gene: TRBJ2-1; V gene: TRBV7-8; clone size: NA; CDR3 DNA: TGTGCCAGCAGCCCTTGGGGGCTCACAGGGCCGAGTGAGCAGTTCTTC; CDR3 protein: CASSPWGLTGPSEQFF
D gene: TRBD2; J gene: TRBJ2-1; V gene: TRBV28; clone size: NA; CDR3 DNA: TGTGCCAGCAGTCCATCGACTAGCGGGAGGGCCAATGAGCAGTTCTTC; CDR3 protein: CASSPSTSGRANEQFF
D gene: NA; J gene: TRBJ1-1; V gene: TRBV30; clone size: NA; CDR3 DNA: TGTGCCTGGAGTGCGCTAGACGGGAGGGGAACTGAAGCTTTTTTT; CDR3 protein: CAWSALDGRGTEAFF
D gene: NA; J gene: TRBJ2-1; V gene: TRBV5-1; clone size: NA; CDR3 DNA: TGCGCCAGCAGCTTGGAGCGGCTGGGAGAGCAGTTCTTC; CDR3 protein: CASSLERLGEQFF
D gene: NA; J gene: TRBJ2-3; V gene: TRBV6-6; clone size: NA; CDR3 DNA: TGTGCCAGCAGTTACGGGAGATCCACAGATACGCAGTATTTT; CDR3 protein: CASSYGRSTDTQYF
D gene: NA; J gene: TRBJ2-1; V gene: TRBV4-1; clone size: few; CDR3 DNA: TGCGCCAGCAGCCAAGGGCTAGCTCAGAGCTCCTACAATGAGCAGTTCTTC; CDR3 protein: CASSQGLAQSSYNEQFF
D gene: TRBD2; J gene: TRBJ2-1; V gene: TRBV6-1; clone size: NA; CDR3 DNA: TGTGCCAGCCGACTAGCGGGGTACAATGAGCAGTTCTTC; CDR3 protein: CASRLAGYNEQFF
D gene: TRBD2; J gene: TRBJ2-3; V gene: TRBV11-2; clone size: NA; CDR3 DNA: TGTGCCAGCAGCAAAACCGTAGCGGGAGGGTTGTCAGATACGCAGTATTTT; CDR3 protein: CASSKTVAGGLSDTQYF
D gene: TRBD2; J gene: TRBJ2-1; V gene: TRBV7-9; clone size: once; CDR3 DNA: TGTTCCAGCAGCCAAGGTTCTAGCGGGAGCTACAATGAGCAGTTCTTC; CDR3 protein: CSSSQGSSGSYNEQFF